These 17 T cell receptor beta chains share one sample of origin, sequenced in a study of Graves' ophthalmopathy and Graves' hyperthyroidism. CDR3 regions of TCR beta were amplified from RNA transcripts. Second-round multiplex PCR came after first-round RT-PCR with HTBI primers. TCRdb redid the calling of the multiplex PCR reads with MiXCR, one entry per CDR3 protein. Of about 340,000 distinct CDR3 sequences listed, 15% to 20% are singletons. The sample taken for sequencing was peripheral blood. These receptors were obtained from an adult man with Graves' ophthalmopathy.

Comment on this clonotype: Relative to the germline gene, one junction end is altered; a read error may explain this. V gene TRBV7-9 combines with J gene TRBJ1-1; D ambiguous. The CDR3 is 13 residues long. Germline CDR1 reads SEHNR; CDR2 reads FQNEAQ (reference sequence). CDR3 amino acids: CASSLEMNTEVFF. In DNA, the CDR3 is TGTGCCAGCAGCTTGGAAATGAACACTGAAGTTTTCTTT. The full variable domain, in which reference TRBV7-9 and TRBJ1-1 provide the parts outside the CDR3, is DTGVSQNPRHKITKRGQNVTFRCDPISEHNRLYWYRQTLGQGPEFLTYFQNEAQLEKSRLLSDRFSAERPKGSFSTLEIQRTEQGDSAMYLCASSLEMNTEVFFGQGTRLTVV.

This clonotype was detected ten times or more. The chain joins TRBV7-9 to TRBJ1-1, with D hard to call. Germline CDR1 SEHNR, CDR2 FQNEAQ (reference sequence). The CDR3 length is 14 residues. V shed 0 bases and J shed 1 base, with 6 bases lying between them. DNA for the CDR3: TGTGCCAGCAGCTTAGCGCCCCCGAACACTGAAGCTTTCTTT. It yields the protein CASSLAPPNTEAFF.

This chain connects TRBV20-1 to TRBJ2-5, with D perhaps TRBD1 or TRBD2 (6 bases each). V was shortened by 3 bases and J by 5 bases, with 13 bases between the two germline ends. The CDR3 is made up of 13 amino acids. Germline V gene lookup returns CDR1 DFQATT and CDR2 SNEGSKA (reference sequence). The CDR3 loop reads CSASGGPWETQYF. The CDR3 bases are TGCAGTGCTAGCGGGGGCCCATGGGAGACCCAGTACTTC.

This clonotype was counted many times. Germline is not matched at one junction end, which may reflect a read error. CDR3 loop: CASSELTGRTLDF. The CDR3 DNA reads as TGTGCCAGCAGTGAACTAACGGGGCGGACTCTGGACTTC. The J gene is TRBJ2-7, the V gene TRBV6-1, with D perhaps being TRBD1 or TRBD2 (5 bases each). The V gene's germline CDR1 is MNHNS and CDR2 SASEGT. This CDR3 contains 13 residues.

This clonotype was found a few times. The chain combines TRBV12-3 or TRBV12-4 with TRBJ2-7; D ambiguous. The CDR3 loop spans 14 amino acids. Trimming removed 5 bases from V and 6 bases from J, with 17 bases in between. This CDR3 is CASSLGGRNGEQYF. CDR3 sequence (DNA): TGTGCCAGCAGTCTCGGTGGCAGAAACGGCGAGCAGTACTTC.

The chain couples TRBV25-1 to TRBJ1-5; 7 nucleotides match TRBD1. CDR1 MGHDK and CDR2 SYGVNS come from the germline V gene. The length of the CDR3 is 20 residues. The V and J ends lost 6 bases and 2 bases, in that order; junction bases with no gene match: 22. The DNA for the CDR3 is TGTGCCAGCAGCCCAGCTCCGGGACAGTCCCGTTTTTACGGCAATCAGCCCCAGCATTTT. As protein: CASSPAPGQSRFYGNQPQHF.

This clonotype was observed many times. This rearrangement joins TRBV19 to TRBJ2-7, with TRBD2 identical over 8 bases. The CDR3 is 15 residues long. V gave up 5 bases and J gave up 3 bases; unmatched junction bases: 9. Germline CDR1 is LNHDA and CDR2 is SQIVND (reference sequence). CDR3 loop: CASSLTGLENYEQYF. CDR3 in DNA: TGTGCCAGTAGTCTGACGGGACTAGAGAACTACGAGCAGTACTTC.

There are a few counts of this clonotype. The V call is TRBV3-1, the J call TRBJ2-2; the D call may be TRBD1 or TRBD2 (5 bases each). Germline loops: CDR1 LGHDT, CDR2 YNNKEL (reference sequence). This CDR3 contains 14 residues. The V end lost 4 bases, the J end lost 5 bases, and 11 bases lay between the germline ends. CDR3 sequence (DNA): TGTGCCAGCAGCCCGGGACGAGAGACCGGGGAGCTGTTTTTT. It specifies CASSPGRETGELFF.

Many counts were recorded for this clonotype. The chain is built from TRBV29-1 and TRBJ2-2; D might be TRBD1 or TRBD2, each matching 5 bases. CDR3 length: 14 amino acids. V dropped 6 bases and J dropped 2 bases, with 13 bases sitting between them. CDR1 is SQVTM and CDR2 is ANQGSEA in the germline V gene. The CDR3 sequence: CSVTGQGNTGELFF. CDR3 nucleotide sequence: TGCAGCGTAACGGGGCAGGGAAACACCGGGGAGCTGTTTTTT.

This clonotype was observed many times. This chain uses TRBV3-1 with TRBJ1-2; TRBD1 matches 7 bases. The germline V gene has CDR1 LGHDT and CDR2 YNNKEL (reference sequence). V was pared by 4 bases and J by 8 bases, with 4 bases of the junction left unmatched. The CDR3 sequence is 12 residues long. The CDR3 reads CASSPRTGGYTF. Written as DNA, the CDR3 is TGTGCCAGCAGCCCTAGGACAGGAGGCTACACCTTC.

This clonotype has only a few counts. The chain is built from TRBV7-8 and TRBJ2-7, with 9 bases aligning to TRBD1. The CDR3 loop spans 17 amino acids. From germline, CDR1 is SGHVS and CDR2 FQNEAQ. After removal of 3 bases from V and 5 bases from J, the junction contained 14 bases not matched to a gene. CDR3: CASSFRGENRGRNEQYF. CDR3 DNA sequence: TGTGCCAGCAGCTTTAGAGGTGAAAACAGGGGGCGAAACGAGCAGTACTTC.

This clonotype was recorded a few times. This sequence joins TRBV6-1 and TRBJ1-2; D ambiguous. V lost 1 base and J lost 4, with 10 bases in between. The CDR3 runs 14 residues. The germline CDR1 and CDR2 sequences are MNHNS and SASEGT. The CDR3 coding sequence is TGTGCCAGCAGTGAAGGATGGGTTTTCTATGGCTACACCTTC. It translates to CASSEGWVFYGYTF.

This clonotype was observed a few times. One end of the junction is discordant with germline, which a read error may explain. CDR3 sequence: CASTLLRDIVFDQPQRF. The CDR3 DNA is TGTGCCAGCACCTTACTGCGGGACATAGTCTTTGATCAGCCCCAGCGTTTT. This chain links TRBV6-9 with TRBJ1-5; a weak D match, TRBD1 (6 bases). CDR3 size: 17 residues. Germline V gene lookup returns CDR1 MNHGY and CDR2 SVAAGI.

In its sample, this clonotype was seen many times. The chain couples TRBV27 to TRBJ2-7; TRBD1 might be the D (6 bases). This CDR3 is 14 amino acids long. CDR1 and CDR2 from the germline V gene are MNHEY and SMNVEV (reference sequence). V shed 10 bases and J shed 6 bases, with 22 bases lying between them. The CDR3 region is CATSLGATRGEQYF. CDR3 bases: TGTGCCACTTCCCTGGGGGCAACTCGAGGCGAGCAGTACTTC.

This clonotype was counted at least ten times. This chain connects TRBV29-1 to TRBJ2-7; D gene unclear. Trimming pared 2 bases from V and 6 bases from J, leaving 11 bases between. This CDR3 is 12 amino acids long. Germline V gene sequence: CDR1 SQVTM, CDR2 ANQGSEA. The CDR3 sequence is CSVETASGEQYF. The DNA of the CDR3 is TGCAGCGTTGAAACGGCGTCGGGCGAGCAGTACTTC.

This clonotype occurred many times. This rearrangement joins TRBV7-9 to TRBJ2-5, with D unclear. The CDR3 spans 12 residues. V lost 7 bases to trimming and J lost 2 bases, with 8 bases between them. Germline V gene data show CDR1 as SEHNR and CDR2 as FQNEAQ (reference sequence). The CDR3 sequence: CASTFAQETQYF. The DNA of the CDR3 is TGTGCCAGCACCTTCGCACAAGAGACCCAGTACTTC.

A remark on this clonotype: Since a much larger clone is just one base distant, this may be a read error. V is TRBV2 and J is TRBJ2-7; no clear D gene. This CDR3 has 15 residues. Germline V CDR1 and CDR2: SNHLY, FYNNEI. Trimming took 9 bases from V and 3 from J, leaving 21 bases between them. CDR3 DNA: TGTGCCAGAAATTCGAGCGAGAGTGACGACTACGAGCAGTACTTC. As protein: CARNSSESDDYEQYF.